Here is one T cell receptor beta chain with its context. The data originate from a study of shared clonotypes between healthy human individuals. Profiled with immunoSEQ multiplex PCR; TCRdb holds only in-frame clones, not every one. The repertoire holds about 680,000 clones, just over 90% seen once, with nearly 25% in the top ten. V lost 6 bases and J lost 7, with 21 bases in between. CDR3 length: 15 residues. From germline, CDR1 is MNHEY and CDR2 SMNVEV (reference sequence). Naive CD8 populations comprised CD45RO-negative cells positively selected for CCR7, excluding terminally differentiated effector memory CD45RA+ cells.

This receptor was obtained from a man aged 25-45 years in good health. The rearrangement joins TRBV27 to TRBJ1-2, with a weak D call TRBD1 (6 bases). Input material: naive CD8+ T cells sorted from blood. The CDR3 nucleotides read TGTGCCAGCAGACTATCCCGCCGGGGGCAAGGTGGCTACACCTTC. Protein product: CASRLSRRGQGGYTF.